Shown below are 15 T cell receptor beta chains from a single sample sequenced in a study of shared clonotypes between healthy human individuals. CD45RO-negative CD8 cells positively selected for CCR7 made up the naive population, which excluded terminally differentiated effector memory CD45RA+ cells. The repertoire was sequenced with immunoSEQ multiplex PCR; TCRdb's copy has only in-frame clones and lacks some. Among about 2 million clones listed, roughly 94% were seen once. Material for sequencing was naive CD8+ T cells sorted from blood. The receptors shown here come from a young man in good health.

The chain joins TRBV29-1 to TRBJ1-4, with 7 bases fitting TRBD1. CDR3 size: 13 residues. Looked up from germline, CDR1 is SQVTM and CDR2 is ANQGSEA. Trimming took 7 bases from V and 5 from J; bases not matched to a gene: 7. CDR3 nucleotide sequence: TGCAGCGGGGGGACAGCGCTAAATGAAAAACTGTTTTTT. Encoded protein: CSGGTALNEKLFF.

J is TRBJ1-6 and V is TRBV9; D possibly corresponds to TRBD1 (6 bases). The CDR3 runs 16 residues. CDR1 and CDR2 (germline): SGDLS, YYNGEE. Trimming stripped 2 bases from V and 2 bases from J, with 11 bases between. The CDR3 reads CASSVNRVAYNSPLHF. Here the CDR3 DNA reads TGTGCCAGCAGCGTCAACAGGGTGGCCTATAATTCACCCCTCCACTTT.

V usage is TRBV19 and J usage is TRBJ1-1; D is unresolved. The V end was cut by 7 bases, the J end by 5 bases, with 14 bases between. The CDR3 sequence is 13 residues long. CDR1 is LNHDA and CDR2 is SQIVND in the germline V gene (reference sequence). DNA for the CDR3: TGTGCCAGTATGGCCACCGCGGGGACTGAAGCTTTCTTT. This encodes CASMATAGTEAFF.

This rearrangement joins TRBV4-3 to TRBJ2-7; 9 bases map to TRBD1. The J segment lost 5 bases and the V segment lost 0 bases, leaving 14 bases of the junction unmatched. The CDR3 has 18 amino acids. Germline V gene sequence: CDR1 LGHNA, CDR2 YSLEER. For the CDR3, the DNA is TGCGCCAGCAGCCAAGATAGGGCGACAGGGGGTAGTTTACACGAGCAGTACTTC. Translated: CASSQDRATGGSLHEQYF.

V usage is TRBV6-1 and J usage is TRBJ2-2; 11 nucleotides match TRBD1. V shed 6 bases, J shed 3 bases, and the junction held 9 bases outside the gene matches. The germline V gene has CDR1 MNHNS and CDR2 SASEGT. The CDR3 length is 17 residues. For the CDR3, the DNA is TGTGCCAGCAGAGAAAAACGGGACAGGGGGGACACCGGGGAGCTGTTTTTT. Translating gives CASREKRDRGDTGELFF.

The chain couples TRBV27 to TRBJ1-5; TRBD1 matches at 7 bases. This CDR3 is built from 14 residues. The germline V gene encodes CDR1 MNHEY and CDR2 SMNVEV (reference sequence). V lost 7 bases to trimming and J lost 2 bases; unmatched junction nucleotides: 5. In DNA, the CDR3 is TGTGCCAGCAAAGGGGGGACAGGCAATCAGCCCCAGCATTTT. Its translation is CASKGGTGNQPQHF.

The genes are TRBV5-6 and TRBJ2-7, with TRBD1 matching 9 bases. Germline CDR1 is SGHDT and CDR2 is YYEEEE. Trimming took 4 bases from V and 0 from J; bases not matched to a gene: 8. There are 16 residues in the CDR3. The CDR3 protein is CASSLLRTGASYEQYF. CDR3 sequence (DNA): TGTGCCAGCAGCCTACTCAGGACAGGGGCCTCCTACGAGCAGTACTTC.

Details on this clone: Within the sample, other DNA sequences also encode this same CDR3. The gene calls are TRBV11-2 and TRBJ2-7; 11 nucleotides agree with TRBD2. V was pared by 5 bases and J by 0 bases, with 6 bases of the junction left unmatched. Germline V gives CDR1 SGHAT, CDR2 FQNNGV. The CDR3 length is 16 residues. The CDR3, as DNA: TGTGCCAGCAGCGCAACCGGGACTAGCGGCTCCTACGAGCAGTACTTC. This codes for CASSATGTSGSYEQYF.

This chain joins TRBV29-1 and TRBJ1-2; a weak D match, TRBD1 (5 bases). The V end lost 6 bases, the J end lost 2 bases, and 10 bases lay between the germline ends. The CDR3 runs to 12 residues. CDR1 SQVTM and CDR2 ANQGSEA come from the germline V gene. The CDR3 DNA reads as TGCAGCGTGAGGGACCGGAACTATGGCTACACCTTC. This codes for CSVRDRNYGYTF.

CDR3: CASSVAKAAYSNQPQHF. Here the CDR3 DNA reads TGTGCCAGCAGCGTAGCTAAGGCAGCTTATAGCAATCAGCCCCAGCATTTT. The chain is built from TRBV9 and TRBJ1-5; D uncertain. This CDR3 spans 17 amino acids. Germline V gene sequence: CDR1 SGDLS, CDR2 YYNGEE. V lost 0 bases and J lost 0, with 13 bases in between.

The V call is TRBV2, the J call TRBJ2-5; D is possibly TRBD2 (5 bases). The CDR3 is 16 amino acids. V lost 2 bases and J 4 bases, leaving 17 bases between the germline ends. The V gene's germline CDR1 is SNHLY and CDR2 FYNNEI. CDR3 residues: CASSEYRNGELETQYF. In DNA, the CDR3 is TGTGCCAGCAGTGAATATAGGAATGGGGAGCTAGAGACCCAGTACTTC.

This CDR3 is CASSPGLANGYEQYF. The DNA of the CDR3 is TGCGCCAGCAGCCCGGGACTAGCGAACGGATACGAGCAGTACTTC. The J gene is TRBJ2-7, the V gene TRBV4-1; 10 bases fit TRBD2. J lost 4 bases, V lost 4 bases, and 7 bases had no gene match. Germline V gives CDR1 MGHRA, CDR2 YSYEKL. This CDR3 is 15 amino acids long.

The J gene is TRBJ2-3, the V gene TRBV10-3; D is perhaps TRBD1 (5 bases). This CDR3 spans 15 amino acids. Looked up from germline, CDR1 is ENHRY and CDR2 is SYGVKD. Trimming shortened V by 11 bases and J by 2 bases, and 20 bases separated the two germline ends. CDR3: CAPQRRAFITDTQYF. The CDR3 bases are TGTGCCCCCCAACGCAGGGCCTTTATCACAGATACGCAGTATTTT.

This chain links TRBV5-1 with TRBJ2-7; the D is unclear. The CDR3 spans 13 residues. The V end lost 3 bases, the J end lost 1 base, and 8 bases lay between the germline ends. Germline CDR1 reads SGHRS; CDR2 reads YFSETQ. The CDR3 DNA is TGCGCCAGCAGCTCGCCCACATCCTACGAGCAGTACTTC. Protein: CASSSPTSYEQYF. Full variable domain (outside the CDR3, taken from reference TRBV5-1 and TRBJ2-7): KAGVTQTPRYLIKTRGQQVTLSCSPISGHRSVSWYQQTPGQGLQFLFEYFSETQRNKGNFPGRFSGRQFSNSRSEMNVSTLELGDSALYLCASSSPTSYEQYFGPGTRLTVT.

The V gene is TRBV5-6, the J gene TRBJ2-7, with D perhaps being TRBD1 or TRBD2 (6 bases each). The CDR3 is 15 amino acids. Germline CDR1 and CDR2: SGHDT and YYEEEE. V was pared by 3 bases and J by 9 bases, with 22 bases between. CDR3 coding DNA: TGTGCCAGCAGCTGGGGAGGTGGGACACCCGTTGGGCAGTACTTC. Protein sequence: CASSWGGGTPVGQYF.